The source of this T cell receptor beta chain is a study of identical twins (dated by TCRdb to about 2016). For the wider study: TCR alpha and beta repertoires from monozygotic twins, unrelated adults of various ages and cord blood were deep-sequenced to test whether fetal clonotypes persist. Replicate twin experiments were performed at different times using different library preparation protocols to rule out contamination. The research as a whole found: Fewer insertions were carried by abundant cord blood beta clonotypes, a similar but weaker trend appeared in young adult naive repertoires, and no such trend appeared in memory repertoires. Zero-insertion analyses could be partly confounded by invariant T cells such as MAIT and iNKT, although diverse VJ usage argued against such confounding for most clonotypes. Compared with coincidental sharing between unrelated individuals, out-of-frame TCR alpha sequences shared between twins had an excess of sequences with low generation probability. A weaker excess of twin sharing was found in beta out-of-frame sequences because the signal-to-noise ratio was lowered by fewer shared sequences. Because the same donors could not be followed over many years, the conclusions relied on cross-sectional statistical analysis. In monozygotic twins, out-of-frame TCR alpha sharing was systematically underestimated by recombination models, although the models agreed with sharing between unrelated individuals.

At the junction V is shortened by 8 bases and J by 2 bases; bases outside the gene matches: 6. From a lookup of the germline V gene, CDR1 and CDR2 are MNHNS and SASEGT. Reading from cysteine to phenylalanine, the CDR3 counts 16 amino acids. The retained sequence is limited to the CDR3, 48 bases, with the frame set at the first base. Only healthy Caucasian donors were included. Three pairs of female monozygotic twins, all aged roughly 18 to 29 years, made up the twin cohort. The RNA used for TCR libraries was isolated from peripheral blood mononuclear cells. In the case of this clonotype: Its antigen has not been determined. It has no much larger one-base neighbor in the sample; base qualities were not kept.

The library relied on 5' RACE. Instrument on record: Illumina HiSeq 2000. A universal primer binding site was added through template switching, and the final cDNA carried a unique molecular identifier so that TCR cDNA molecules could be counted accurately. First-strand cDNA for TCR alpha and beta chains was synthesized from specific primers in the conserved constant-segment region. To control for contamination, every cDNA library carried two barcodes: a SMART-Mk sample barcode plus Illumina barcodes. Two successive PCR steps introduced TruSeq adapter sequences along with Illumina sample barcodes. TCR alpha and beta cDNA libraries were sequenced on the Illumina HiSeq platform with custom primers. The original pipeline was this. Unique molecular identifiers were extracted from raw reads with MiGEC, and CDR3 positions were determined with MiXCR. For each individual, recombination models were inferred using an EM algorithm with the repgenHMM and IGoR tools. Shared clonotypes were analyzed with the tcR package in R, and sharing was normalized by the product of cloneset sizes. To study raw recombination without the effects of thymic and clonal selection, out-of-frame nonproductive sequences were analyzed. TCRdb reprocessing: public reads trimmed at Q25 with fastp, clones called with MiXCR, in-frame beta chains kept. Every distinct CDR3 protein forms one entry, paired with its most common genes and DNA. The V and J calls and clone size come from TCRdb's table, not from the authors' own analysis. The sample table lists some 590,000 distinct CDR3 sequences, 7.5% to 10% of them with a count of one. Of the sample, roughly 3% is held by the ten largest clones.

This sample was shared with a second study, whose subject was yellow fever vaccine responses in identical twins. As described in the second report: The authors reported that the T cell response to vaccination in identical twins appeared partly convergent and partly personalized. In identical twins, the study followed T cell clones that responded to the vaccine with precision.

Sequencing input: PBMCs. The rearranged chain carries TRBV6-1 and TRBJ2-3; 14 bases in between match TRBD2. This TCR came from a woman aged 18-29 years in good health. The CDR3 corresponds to CASGRTSGGFTDTQYF. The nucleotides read TGTGCCAGCGGCAGGACTAGCGGGGGGTTCACAGATACGCAGTATTTT.